The TCR beta chain under discussion was sequenced for a study of human T cells and chemical hapten exposure. As for the study in general: Patients had diphenylcyclopropenone applied to the scalp weekly throughout the approximately 24-week study.

The germline V gene encodes CDR1 LGHNA and CDR2 YNFKEQ. Trimming removed 3 bases at V and 2 bases at J, with 9 bases between. This CDR3 has 14 amino acids. This clonotype was seen a few times. Time point of the sample: patch test 3, about 24 weeks after DPC sensitization. Stated treatment: therapeutic diphenylcyclopropenone sensitization with weekly scalp DPC. TCRdb redid the calling of the RACE reads with MiXCR, one entry per CDR3 protein. The sample contains about 120,000 distinct CDR3 sequences, 11% of which appear only once. V and J are TRBV4-2 and TRBJ2-3; D might be TRBD1 or TRBD2, each matching 5 bases. The TCR comes from a woman aged 50 to 60 with alopecia areata. Some clones in this sample may be carry-over from other donors' samples. Sequenced here: whole blood, sampled in connection with sensitization to the hapten diphenylcyclopropenone (DPC). In DNA form, the CDR3 reads TGTGCCAGCAGCCAGGGGACGGACACAGATACGCAGTATTTT. Translation: CASSQGTDTDTQYF.